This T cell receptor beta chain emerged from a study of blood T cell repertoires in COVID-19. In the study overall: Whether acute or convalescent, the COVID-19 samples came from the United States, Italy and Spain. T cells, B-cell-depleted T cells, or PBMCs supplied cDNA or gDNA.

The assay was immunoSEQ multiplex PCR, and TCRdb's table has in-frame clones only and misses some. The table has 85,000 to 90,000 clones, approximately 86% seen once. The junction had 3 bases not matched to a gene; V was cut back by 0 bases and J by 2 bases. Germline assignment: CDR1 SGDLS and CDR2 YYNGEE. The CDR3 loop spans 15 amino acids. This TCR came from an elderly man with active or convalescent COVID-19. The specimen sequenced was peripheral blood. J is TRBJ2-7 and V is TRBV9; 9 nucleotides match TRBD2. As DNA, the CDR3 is TGTGCCAGCAGCGTAGGCGGGAGGGCCCCCTACGAGCAGTACTTC. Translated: CASSVGGRAPYEQYF.